This TCR beta chain was recorded in a study of CDR3 diversity in severe acne. This clonotype was observed many times. MiXCR, applied by TCRdb to the PCR reads, yields one record per CDR3 protein. The sample carries over 90,000 distinct CDR3 sequences, 51% recorded once. V was shortened by 5 bases and J by 3 bases, with 13 bases between the two germline ends. Germline V gene lookup returns CDR1 SGHVS and CDR2 FQNEAQ. The CDR3 covers 14 residues. The gene calls are TRBV7-8 and TRBJ2-5; D might be TRBD1 (5 bases). The origin of this receptor is a male donor with acne. The specimen sequenced was blood. The DNA of the CDR3 is TGTGCCAGCAGCCCGCAAACAGGAGAAGAGACCCAGTACTTC. It specifies CASSPQTGEETQYF. The whole variable domain, remainder taken from reference TRBV7-8 and TRBJ2-5, is GAGVSQSPRYKVAKRGQDVALRCDPISGHVSLFWYQQALGQGPEFLTYFQNEAQLDKSGLPSDRFFAERPEGSVSTLKIQRTQQEDSAVYLCASSPQTGEETQYFGPGTRLLVL.